This TCR beta chain was retrieved from a study of early T cells in non-severe SARS-CoV-2 infection. The study's findings and limits: Matching with VDJdb favored anti-spike CD8 responses (missing private and CD4 specificities).

Comment on this clonotype: Antigen specificity is unknown.

Germline assignment: CDR1 SGHKS and CDR2 YYEKEE (reference sequence). Trimming pared 2 bases from V and 2 bases from J, leaving 11 bases between. CDR3 length equals 14 residues. Via MiXCR, TCRdb re-called the 5' RACE reads, giving one row per CDR3 protein. Found here are tens of thousands of distinct CDR3 sequences, more than 4.5% of them singletons; the top ten hold about 7%. The chain is built from TRBV5-5 and TRBJ2-7, with unresolved D. The sequencing input was whole blood. This receptor was taken from an adult who was a healthcare worker with PCR-confirmed SARS-CoV-2 infection or an uninfected control (not recorded which). CDR3 coding DNA: TGTGCCAGCAGCTTAAGGCAGGAAGCCTACGAGCAGTACTTC. It translates to CASSLRQEAYEQYF.